The source of this T cell receptor beta chain is a study of T cells after yellow fever vaccination. Regarding the study as a whole: Detected again after the booster were most primary-vaccination clones, at 96% CD4 and around 91% CD8.

There are 14 residues in the CDR3. Germline V gives CDR1 LGHDT, CDR2 YNNKEL (reference sequence). V shed 4 bases and J shed 5 bases, with 14 bases lying between them. This clonotype was observed a few times. UMIs were added to TCR cDNA along with a universal primer site when it was made by 5'RACE template switching. TCRdb used MiXCR to reprocess the 5' RACE reads, holding one entry per CDR3 protein. The data hold roughly 96,000 distinct CDR3 sequences, with around 9.8% observed a single time. This clonotype was sampled from a man between 18 and 29 years old who received the YFV17D yellow fever vaccine. Source: CD8+ T cells not binding an NS4B(214-222) dextramer, sorted from PBMCs, taken about 2 weeks after the first yellow fever vaccination. The chain carries TRBV3-1 and TRBJ1-1; D unclear. The CDR3 protein is CASSLGSVWTEAFF. For the CDR3, the DNA is TGTGCCAGCAGCCTAGGGTCTGTGTGGACTGAAGCTTTCTTT.